This paragraph reports one T cell receptor (beta chain). Clones were sequenced by immunoSEQ multiplex PCR, and TCRdb holds only the in-frame ones, with some missing. The profile shows tens of thousands of clones, roughly nine tenths of them singletons. The sample belongs to a study of T cell changes during pregnancy in multiple sclerosis. The clonotype comes from a female donor in good health, enrolled as a control in a pregnancy study. Source: peripheral blood, taken in the third trimester of pregnancy.

The CDR3 DNA sequence: TGTGCCAGCAGCTTGGGTTCAGGGTTAATGGGAGAGACCCAGTACTTC. As protein: CASSLGSGLMGETQYF. This chain uses TRBV5-6 with TRBJ2-5, with D possibly being TRBD1 (5 bases). The V gene's germline CDR1 is SGHDT and CDR2 YYEEEE. This CDR3 spans 16 amino acids. Trimming cost V 0 bases and J 4 bases, with 16 bases left between them.